A selection of T cell receptor beta chains follows, all from one sample in a study of T cell responses to AZD1222 COVID-19 vaccine. Sequencing used immunoSEQ multiplex PCR; TCRdb keeps in-frame clones, though not all of them. The sample consists of roughly 150,000 clones, roughly nine tenths of them appearing once. The material sequenced was peripheral blood, taken 28 days after the second AZD1222 dose. These receptors all stem from an adult who received the AZD1222 COVID-19 vaccine. CDR3s include the opening cysteine and the closing phenylalanine or tryptophan. Each record gives: J gene, D gene, clone size, V gene, CDR3 DNA, CDR3 protein. A D gene is named only where the DNA matches it firmly. Clone sizes are given selectively: once, few, many, or a class where the clone is expanded.

TRBJ2-7	-	once	TRBV6-2/TRBV6-3	TGTGCCAGCAGCCCTCTGCCCAGGACGCCGCCCTACGAGCAGTACTTC	CASSPLPRTPPYEQYF
TRBJ2-7	-	-	TRBV18	TGTGCCAGCTCACCACCCTCTAGGGCCGAGCAGTACTTC	CASSPPSRAEQYF
TRBJ1-5	-	-	TRBV7-9	TGTGCCAGCAGCTTAGAGGGCCGGGATCAGCCCCAGCATTTT	CASSLEGRDQPQHF
TRBJ1-3	-	-	TRBV3-1/TRBV3-2	TGTGCCAGCAGCCCCCCCGGGTCCCGCTCTGGAAACACCATATATTTT	CASSPPGSRSGNTIYF
TRBJ2-5	TRBD2	-	TRBV7-2	TGTGCCAGCAGCTGGGGGTCTCTAGCGGGGGGACAAGAGACCCAGTACTTC	CASSWGSLAGGQETQYF
TRBJ2-2	-	-	TRBV12-3/TRBV12-4	TGTGCCAGCGCCCGGGCTACCGGGGAGCTGTTTTTT	CASARATGELFF
TRBJ2-2	TRBD1	-	TRBV7-8	TGTGCCAGCAGCCCCGACCGGACAGGGGGCAACACCGGGGAGCTGTTTTTT	CASSPDRTGGNTGELFF
TRBJ1-5	-	-	TRBV2	TGTGCCAGCACTCGAACAAGCAATCAGCCCCAGCATTTT	CASTRTSNQPQHF
TRBJ1-1	-	-	TRBV19	TGTGCCAGTAGTTCCCCGGGCCTAGTGAACACTGAAGCTTTCTTT	CASSSPGLVNTEAFF
TRBJ2-7	-	-	TRBV2	TGTGCCAGCAGTGAACCGCCCAGGGTTACAGGGTCCGAGCAGTACTTC	CASSEPPRVTGSEQYF
TRBJ1-2	TRBD1	-	TRBV3-1/TRBV3-2	TGTGCCAGCAGCCACCGGGACAGGGAAGGTGACTACACCTTC	CASSHRDREGDYTF
TRBJ1-4	-	-	TRBV15	TGTGCCACCAGCAAGCCTAATGAAAAACTGTTTTTT	CATSKPNEKLFF
TRBJ1-5	TRBD1	-	TRBV3-1/TRBV3-2	TGTGCCAGCAGCCAAGATGTAGGGGGACAGGGGGCGAGCAATCAGCCCCAGCATTTT	CASSQDVGGQGASNQPQHF
TRBJ2-3	TRBD2	once	TRBV3-1/TRBV3-2	TGTGCCAGCAGCCGGGTAGCGGGGGTACCAGATACGCAGTATTTT	CASSRVAGVPDTQYF
TRBJ2-2	-	-	TRBV5-1	TGCGCCAGCAGCCGCGAATCCTGGGGTGGAAGTGAGGGCGGGGAGCTGTTTTTT	CASSRESWGGSEGGELFF
TRBJ1-6	-	-	TRBV11-3	TGTGCCAGCAGCTTGGACGCTACAGGGCATCATTCACCCCTCCACTTT	CASSLDATGHHSPLHF
TRBJ1-2	-	once	TRBV5-1	TGCGCCAGCAGCCCCCGGGACATCCATAACTATGGCTACACCTTC	CASSPRDIHNYGYTF
TRBJ2-1	-	-	TRBV15	TGTGCCACCAGCAGAGATTTAAACTCTTACGAGCAGTTCTTC	CATSRDLNSYEQFF
TRBJ2-3	TRBD1	-	TRBV30	TGTGCCTGGAGACGACAGGGTACGGATACGCAGTATTTT	CAWRRQGTDTQYF
TRBJ1-3	-	-	TRBV18	TGTGCCAGCTCACCAGAGGGGGGCCTGAGCTCTGGAAACACCATATATTTT	CASSPEGGLSSGNTIYF
TRBJ1-2	-	-	TRBV7-2	TGTGCCAGCAGCTTAGGAGATGTGGGGGGCTACACCTTC	CASSLGDVGGYTF
TRBJ2-1	TRBD2	-	TRBV6-5	TGTGCCAGCAGTAGAACTAGCGGGGTCTACAATGAGCAGTTCTTC	CASSRTSGVYNEQFF
TRBJ1-1	-	-	TRBV14	TGTGCCAGCAGCCGAGACACTGAAGCTTTCTTT	CASSRDTEAFF
TRBJ2-6	-	-	TRBV6-2/TRBV6-3	TGTGCCAGCAGTTACCCCCCCTCTGGGGCCAACGTCCTGACTTTC	CASSYPPSGANVLTF
TRBJ2-1	-	-	TRBV5-1	TGCGCCAGCACTGGAGTCGGGCCAGGCTACAATGAGCAGTTCTTC	CASTGVGPGYNEQFF
TRBJ2-7	-	-	TRBV2	TGTGCCAGCAGTATTATCGGAAGCTCCTACGAGCAGTACTTC	CASSIIGSSYEQYF
TRBJ1-1	-	-	TRBV9	TGTGCCAGCGGACCCTCCCCAATGAACACTGAAGCTTTCTTT	CASGPSPMNTEAFF
TRBJ2-1	-	-	TRBV19	TGTGCCAGTAGTATAGTTTTCCTAACGGCTAGGGGTTACAATGAGCAGTTCTTC	CASSIVFLTARGYNEQFF
TRBJ2-5	-	-	TRBV9	TGTGCCAGCAGCGTAGCGGGAGTTGGAGGAGAGACCCAGTACTTC	CASSVAGVGGETQYF
TRBJ1-6	-	few	TRBV6-2/TRBV6-3	TGTGCCAGCAGTCACGGGCTCCGAGGTCCTAATTCACCCCTCCACTTT	CASSHGLRGPNSPLHF
TRBJ2-7	TRBD1	-	TRBV7-8	TGTGCCAGCAGCTTAGTCCGATTGGGACAGGGGGCCTACGAGCAGTACTTC	CASSLVRLGQGAYEQYF
TRBJ2-1	-	once	TRBV6-2/TRBV6-3	TGTGCCAGCAGCTATCCCCCCGGAGCGGGCGGTGACAATGAGCAGTTCTTC	CASSYPPGAGGDNEQFF
TRBJ1-6	-	-	TRBV19	TGTGCCAGTAGTATTATTCAGGGGAATTCACCCCTCCACTTT	CASSIIQGNSPLHF
TRBJ2-4	-	few	TRBV6-2/TRBV6-3	TGTGCCAGCAGTTACTCGGGAAGCCTGAAAAACATTCAGTACTTC	CASSYSGSLKNIQYF
TRBJ2-7	-	-	TRBV11-2	TGTGCCAGCTCAGGACTATCAAACCCCTCCTACGAGCAGTACTTC	CASSGLSNPSYEQYF
TRBJ1-3	-	few	TRBV5-1	TGCGCCAGCAGCCTACAGGCGGCTGGAAACACCATATATTTT	CASSLQAAGNTIYF
TRBJ2-7	-	once	TRBV6-2/TRBV6-3	TGTGCCAGCAGTTACGTACAGCCCTCCTACGAGCAGTACTTC	CASSYVQPSYEQYF
TRBJ1-1	-	-	TRBV5-1	TGCGCCAGCAGCCCCCAACCGGGGGCCCCCACTGAAGCTTTCTTT	CASSPQPGAPTEAFF
TRBJ1-1	-	-	TRBV20-1	TGCAGTGCTGGGCGGGGCACTGAAGCTTTCTTT	CSAGRGTEAFF
TRBJ1-1	-	few	TRBV7-9	TGTGCCAGCAGCCCCGCACGGATTCTGGAAGTCACTGAAGCTTTCTTT	CASSPARILEVTEAFF
TRBJ1-5	TRBD1	-	TRBV19	TGTGCCAGTAGCGGGACAGGGGGCCGTCAGCCCCAGCATTTT	CASSGTGGRQPQHF
TRBJ2-2	TRBD1	-	TRBV5-1	TGCGCCAGCCTTGGGACAGGGGTAACCGGGGAGCTGTTTTTT	CASLGTGVTGELFF
TRBJ2-1	-	-	TRBV5-6	TGTGCCAGCAGCTCCAGTAGGAATAGGGGCTCCTACAATGAGCAGTTCTTC	CASSSSRNRGSYNEQFF
TRBJ1-1	-	-	TRBV7-2	TGTGCCAGCAGCACAAGACAAGCCACTGAAGCTTTCTTT	CASSTRQATEAFF
TRBJ1-2	-	-	TRBV5-4	TGTGCCAGCAGCGCTCCGGGACAATCAAACTATGGCTACACCTTC	CASSAPGQSNYGYTF
TRBJ2-7	-	-	TRBV18	TGTGCCAGCTCACCACCGGGGATAAAGGACTACGAGCAGTACTTC	CASSPPGIKDYEQYF